This T cell receptor beta chain originates from a study of metastatic and nonmetastatic thyroid tumors. About the research overall: A comparison of repertoires was made across blood and tumor or nodule tissue from malignant and benign thyroid patients.

None of the patients had undergone any treatment ahead of thyroid surgery. TCRdb re-analyzed the PCR reads using MiXCR. Here the sample spans about 28,000 clones, roughly 19% being singletons. Germline V gene data show CDR1 as LNHDA and CDR2 as SQIVND (reference sequence). The CDR3 contains 15 residues. Trimming at V came to 7 bases and at J to 8 bases, leaving 14 bases not matched to a gene. The TCR originated in a female donor with papillary thyroid cancer or a benign thyroid nodule (not recorded which). Some clones in this sample may be carry-over from other donors' samples. The rearrangement links TRBV19 to TRBJ1-5; 7 bases align to TRBD1. Sequences were obtained from blood. CDR3 sequence reads: CASTRTGPGNEPQHF. DNA for the CDR3: TGTGCCAGTACTCGGACAGGCCCGGGAAACGAGCCCCAGCATTTT.